The text below deals with one TCR beta chain. This sample was taken from a study of blood T cell repertoires in COVID-19. Study as a whole: From T cells, B-cell-depleted T cells, or PBMCs came the material, which was cDNA or gDNA.

Germline V lookup: CDR1 WNHNN, CDR2 SYGVQD (reference sequence). The CDR3 has 13 residues. Trimming pared 4 bases from V and 3 bases from J, leaving 9 bases between. As processed by the authors: Scientists estimated how many nucleated cells there were by amplifying reference gene primers. Data came from immunoSEQ multiplex PCR; TCRdb stores just in-frame clones and leaves some out. D and trimming were read from the DNA, whereas the V and J calls and clone size are those reported in that table. The sample lists around 110,000 clones, around nine tenths occurring once. The sample consisted of peripheral blood. This chain links TRBV10-1 with TRBJ1-1; tentatively, D is TRBD1 (5 bases). The sequence derives from a human donor with active COVID-19. The donor label of this sample is uncertain. Here the CDR3 DNA reads TGCGCCAGCAGTGTACGGGGGGACACTGAAGCTTTCTTT. Translating gives CASSVRGDTEAFF.